The clone carrying this TCR beta chain was seen a few times. The limits of the CDR3 on the DNA are not certain, so only TCRdb's listed CDR3 is given. This entry belongs to a study of early T cells in non-severe SARS-CoV-2 infection. The CDR3 is 12 amino acids long, termini counted. TCRdb fed the 5' RACE reads into MiXCR, producing one record per CDR3 protein. The sample shows about 110,000 distinct CDR3 sequences, about 12% of them seen only once. The chain carries TRBV12-3 or TRBV12-4 and TRBJ1-2; whether TRBD1, the table's D call, matches the DNA was not checked. Specimen: whole blood. The origin of this receptor is an adult who was a healthcare worker with PCR-confirmed SARS-CoV-2 infection or an uninfected control (not recorded which). The CDR3 loop reads CVSSTSGGGYTF.